The rows below give T cell receptor beta chains drawn from one sample of a study of cytomegalovirus exposure and HLA in healthy donors. Data came from immunoSEQ multiplex PCR; TCRdb stores just in-frame clones and leaves some out. The data contain some 150,000 clones, 70% to 85% of them singletons. The specimen sequenced was PBMCs. Receptor source: a middle-aged man in good health and CMV-seronegative. CDR3s include the opening cysteine and the closing phenylalanine or tryptophan. The D gene is left open where the match is weak. Size is stated for part of the rows, as once, few or many counts, or as a class when the clone is expanded.

.	TRBD1	TRBJ1-4	TRBV6-1	TGTGCCAGCAGTTGGACAGGCCAGCCTAATGAAAAACTGTTTTTT	CASSWTGQPNEKLFF
.	.	TRBJ2-3	TRBV7-6	TGTGCCAGCAGCCTAGAGCTCACAGATACGCAGTATTTT	CASSLELTDTQYF
.	.	TRBJ2-2	TRBV11-1	TGTGCCAGCAGGCTTACGAGCACCGGGGAGCTGTTTTTT	CASRLTSTGELFF
.	TRBD1	TRBJ2-7	TRBV28	TGTGCCAGCAGGCGCGGTGGGACAGGGTCCGAGCAGTACTTC	CASRRGGTGSEQYF
.	TRBD2	TRBJ2-1	TRBV6-5	TGTGCCAGCGGCCCGGGGGGGGTATACAATGAGCAGTTCTTC	CASGPGGVYNEQFF
.	.	TRBJ2-7	TRBV15	TGTGCCACCACGCCAGACCTAGCAGCTCAATCTAGCTCCTACGAGCAGTACTTC	CATTPDLAAQSSSYEQYF
.	.	TRBJ1-2	TRBV27	TGTGCCAGCAGAGGGGCAGGGATCTCTAACTATGGCTACACCTTC	CASRGAGISNYGYTF
.	.	TRBJ2-7	TRBV5-4	TGTGCCAGCAGCTTGGGCCCTCACGGCGAGCAGTACTTC	CASSLGPHGEQYF
few	.	TRBJ2-1	TRBV7-2	TGTGCCAGCAGCCCTTACAGGGTCCCGTCCAACAATGAGCAGTTCTTC	CASSPYRVPSNNEQFF
few	TRBD1	TRBJ1-4	TRBV2	TGTGCCAGCAAGGAACAGGGGTCTGGTGAAAAACTGTTTTTT	CASKEQGSGEKLFF
.	.	TRBJ2-2	TRBV4-2	TGTGCCAGCAGCCAAGATCGAAGCGGGAACACCGGGGAGCTGTTTTTT	CASSQDRSGNTGELFF
once	.	TRBJ2-7	TRBV30	TGTGCCTGGAGCCGGGACTCAGGAGGGGAGCAGTACTTC	CAWSRDSGGEQYF